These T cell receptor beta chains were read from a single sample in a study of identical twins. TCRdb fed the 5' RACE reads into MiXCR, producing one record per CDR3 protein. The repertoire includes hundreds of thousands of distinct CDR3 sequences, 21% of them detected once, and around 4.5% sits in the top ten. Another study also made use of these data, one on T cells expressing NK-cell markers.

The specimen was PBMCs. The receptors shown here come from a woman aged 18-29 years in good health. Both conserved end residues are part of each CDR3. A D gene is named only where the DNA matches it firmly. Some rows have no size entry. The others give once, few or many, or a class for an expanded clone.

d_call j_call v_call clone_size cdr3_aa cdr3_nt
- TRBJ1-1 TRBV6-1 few CASRLGRRTEAFF TGTGCCAGCAGGCTGGGAAGGAGAACCGAAGCTTTCTTT
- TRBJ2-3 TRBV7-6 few CASSLIPKGTDTQYF TGTGCCAGCAGCCTTATACCCAAAGGCACAGATACGCAGTATTTT
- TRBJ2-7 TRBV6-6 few CASSSPHYEQYF TGTGCCAGCAGTTCACCCCACTACGAGCAGTACTTC
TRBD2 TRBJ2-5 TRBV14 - CASSHNLAAGGGETQYF TGTGCCAGCAGCCACAACCTGGCAGCGGGAGGGGGGGAGACCCAGTACTTC
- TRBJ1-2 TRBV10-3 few CAISEELLGGYTF TGTGCCATCAGTGAGGAACTTTTGGGCGGCTACACCTTC
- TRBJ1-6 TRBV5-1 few CASSLDWGDSPLHF TGCGCCAGCAGCTTGGACTGGGGGGATTCACCCCTCCACTTT
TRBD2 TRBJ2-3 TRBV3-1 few CASSRTSGGGTDTQYF TGTGCCAGCAGCCGGACTAGCGGGGGGGGCACAGATACGCAGTATTTT
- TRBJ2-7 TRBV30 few CAWSVPQTSVFQDSYEQYF TGTGCCTGGAGTGTACCCCAAACCTCAGTTTTTCAGGACTCCTACGAGCAGTACTTC
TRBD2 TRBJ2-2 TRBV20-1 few CSASGRLNTGELFF TGCAGTGCTAGCGGGAGGCTGAACACCGGGGAGCTGTTTTTT
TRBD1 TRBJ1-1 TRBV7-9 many CASSVTTGATEAFF TGTGCCAGCAGCGTGACGACAGGGGCCACTGAAGCTTTCTTT
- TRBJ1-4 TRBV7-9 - CASSLTPLARGEKLFF TGTGCCAGCAGCTTGACCCCCTTAGCGCGAGGGGAAAAACTGTTTTTT
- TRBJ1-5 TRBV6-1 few CASSEGLTYSNQPQHF TGTGCCAGCAGTGAGGGTCTTACCTATAGCAATCAGCCCCAGCATTTT
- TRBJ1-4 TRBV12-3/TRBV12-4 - CASGTRGNEKLFF TGTGCCAGCGGCACACGGGGTAATGAAAAACTGTTTTTT
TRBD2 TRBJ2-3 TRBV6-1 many CASSETRGGTDTQYF TGTGCCAGCAGTGAAACGCGGGGGGGCACAGATACGCAGTATTTT
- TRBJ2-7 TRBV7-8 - CASSLVGLVVGEQYF TGTGCCAGCAGCTTAGTGGGACTCGTAGTGGGCGAGCAGTACTTC
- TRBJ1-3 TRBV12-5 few CASGHQTGSGNTIYF TGTGCTAGTGGACACCAGACCGGCTCTGGAAACACCATATATTTT
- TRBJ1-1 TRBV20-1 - CSAPSFPEAFF TGCAGTGCTCCCTCGTTTCCTGAAGCTTTCTTT
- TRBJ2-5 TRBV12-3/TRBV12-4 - CASTRSGTQYF TGTGCCAGCACCCGGTCTGGGACCCAGTACTTC
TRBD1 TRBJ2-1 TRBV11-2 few CASSFFRDRAYNEQFF TGTGCCAGCAGCTTCTTCCGGGACAGGGCCTACAATGAGCAGTTCTTC
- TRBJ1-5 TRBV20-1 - CSARAGNRPQHF TGCAGTGCTAGAGCGGGGAATCGGCCCCAGCATTTT
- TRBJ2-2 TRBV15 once CATSREGNTGELFF TGTGCCACCAGCAGAGAGGGGAACACCGGGGAGCTGTTTTTT
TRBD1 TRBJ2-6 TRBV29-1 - CSVGDRGRANVLTF TGCAGCGTTGGGGACAGGGGGCGGGCCAACGTCCTGACTTTC
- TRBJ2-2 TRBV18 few CASSPFRQNTGELFF TGTGCCAGCTCACCGTTCAGGCAGAACACCGGGGAGCTGTTTTTT
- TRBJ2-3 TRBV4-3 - CASSQDVQGPGTDTQYF TGCGCCAGCAGCCAAGATGTCCAGGGCCCCGGGACAGATACGCAGTATTTT
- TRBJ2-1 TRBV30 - CAWRQGSYNEQFF TGTGCCTGGAGACAGGGCTCCTACAATGAGCAGTTCTTC
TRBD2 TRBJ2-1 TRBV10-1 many CASRPSGVAYNEQFF TGCGCCAGCAGACCTAGCGGGGTTGCCTACAATGAGCAGTTCTTC
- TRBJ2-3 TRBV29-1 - CSVADSTDTQYF TGCAGCGTTGCCGACAGCACAGATACGCAGTATTTT
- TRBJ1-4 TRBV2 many CASSEGGPGATNEKLFF TGTGCCAGCAGTGAAGGGGGGCCAGGTGCAACTAATGAAAAACTGTTTTTT
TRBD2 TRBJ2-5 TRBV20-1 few CSAPRLAGGWTQYF TGCAGTGCCCCACGACTAGCGGGGGGGTGGACCCAGTACTTC
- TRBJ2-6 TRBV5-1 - CASSFRLDLYSGANVLTF TGCGCCAGCAGCTTCAGACTAGATCTTTACTCTGGGGCCAACGTCCTGACTTTC
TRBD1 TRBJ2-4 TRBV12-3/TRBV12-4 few CASSLEWDRGRNIQYF TGTGCCAGCAGTTTAGAATGGGACAGGGGGCGCAACATTCAGTACTTC
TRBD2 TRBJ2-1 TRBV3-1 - CASSQGLAGVNEQFF TGTGCCAGCAGCCAAGGGCTAGCGGGAGTTAATGAGCAGTTCTTC
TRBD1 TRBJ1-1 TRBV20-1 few CRTRQGDEAFF TGCAGGACAAGACAGGGCGATGAAGCTTTCTTT
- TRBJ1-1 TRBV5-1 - CASSLEQRMNTEAFF TGCGCCAGCAGCCTAGAACAGCGGATGAACACTGAAGCTTTCTTT
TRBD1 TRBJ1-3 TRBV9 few CASSPEGQSARNTIYF TGTGCCAGCAGCCCCGAGGGACAGTCGGCACGTAACACCATATATTTT
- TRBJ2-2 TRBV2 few CASDEGSSGELFF TGTGCCAGCGATGAGGGTAGTTCCGGGGAGCTGTTTTTT
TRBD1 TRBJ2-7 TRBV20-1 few CSAMRGQSAYEQYF TGCAGTGCTATGAGGGGACAGTCGGCCTACGAGCAGTACTTC
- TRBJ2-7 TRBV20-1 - CSAPTSSYEQYF TGCAGTGCACCTACTAGTTCCTACGAGCAGTACTTC
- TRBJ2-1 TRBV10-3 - CAISVGSSYNEQFF TGTGCCATCAGTGTCGGGAGCTCCTACAATGAGCAGTTCTTC
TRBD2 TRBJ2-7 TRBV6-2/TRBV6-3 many CASRIAGRSYEQYF TGTGCCAGCAGAATAGCGGGAAGGTCCTACGAGCAGTACTTC
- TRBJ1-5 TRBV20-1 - CSASVGGGNQPQHF TGCAGTGCTAGCGTGGGAGGCGGCAATCAGCCCCAGCATTTT
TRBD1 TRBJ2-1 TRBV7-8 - CASRTQGALNEQFF TGTGCCAGCAGAACGCAGGGGGCCCTCAATGAGCAGTTCTTC
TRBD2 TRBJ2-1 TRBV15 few CATSRRTSGSDEQFF TGTGCCACCAGCAGACGAACTAGCGGGAGCGATGAGCAGTTCTTC
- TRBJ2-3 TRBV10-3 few CAISEVGDTDTQYF TGTGCCATCAGTGAGGTGGGGGACACAGATACGCAGTATTTT
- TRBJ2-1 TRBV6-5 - CASSYGTRANNEQFF TGTGCCAGCAGTTACGGGACTCGGGCCAACAATGAGCAGTTCTTC
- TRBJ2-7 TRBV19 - CASSQDYSYEQYF TGTGCCAGTAGTCAAGACTACTCCTACGAGCAGTACTTC
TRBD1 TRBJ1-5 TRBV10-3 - CASARGDGNQPQHF TGTGCCTCAGCCAGGGGGGACGGAAATCAGCCCCAGCATTTT
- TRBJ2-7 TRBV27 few CASAPGGPQDEQYF TGTGCCAGCGCCCCCGGAGGGCCACAGGACGAGCAGTACTTC
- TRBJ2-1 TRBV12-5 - CASGLSGSDETITYNEQFF TGTGCTAGTGGTTTGTCTGGTAGCGACGAGACAATCACCTACAATGAGCAGTTCTTC
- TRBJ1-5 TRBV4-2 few CASSQVTGEGPQHF TGTGCCAGCAGCCAAGTGACAGGAGAGGGGCCCCAGCATTTT
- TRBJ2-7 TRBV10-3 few CAIGRPSYEQYF TGTGCCATCGGCAGGCCCTCCTACGAGCAGTACTTC
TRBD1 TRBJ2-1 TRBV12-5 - CASGSGTGPYNEQFF TGTGCTAGTGGTTCCGGGACAGGGCCCTACAATGAGCAATTCTTC
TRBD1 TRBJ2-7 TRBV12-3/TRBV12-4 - CASSGTGARYEQYF TGTGCCAGCAGCGGGACAGGGGCCCGATACGAGCAGTACTTC
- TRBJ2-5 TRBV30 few CACTQTGETQYF TGTGCCTGTACCCAGACTGGAGAGACCCAGTACTTC
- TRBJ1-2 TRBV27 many CASKGAWDRRKGYTF TGTGCCAGCAAGGGAGCCTGGGACCGACGTAAGGGCTACACCTTC